A selection of T cell receptor beta chains follows, all from one sample in a study of blood T cell repertoires in COVID-19. Libraries were prepared by immunoSEQ multiplex PCR; TCRdb keeps only in-frame clonotypes and omits some of them. This table has some 41,000 clones, around 83% appearing once. Sequencing used peripheral blood. All receptors derive from a woman over 75 with active or convalescent COVID-19. Both conserved end residues are part of each CDR3. D genes are given only for firm matches. Rows give clone size only sometimes, using once, few, many, or a class for an expanded clone.

d_gene: TRBD1; v_gene: TRBV29-1; abundance: .; j_gene: TRBJ1-1; CDR3aa: CSVNPGGTEAFF; CDR3nt: TGCAGCGTTAACCCAGGGGGCACTGAAGCTTTCTTT
d_gene: TRBD1; v_gene: TRBV6-4; abundance: .; j_gene: TRBJ2-1; CDR3aa: CASSRGDRMADEQFF; CDR3nt: TGTGCCAGCAGCCGAGGGGACAGGATGGCCGATGAGCAGTTCTTC
d_gene: .; v_gene: TRBV7-2; abundance: .; j_gene: TRBJ1-2; CDR3aa: CASSLDRVAGYTF; CDR3nt: TGTGCCAGCAGCTTAGACAGGGTAGCTGGCTACACCTTC
d_gene: .; v_gene: TRBV6-2/TRBV6-3; abundance: .; j_gene: TRBJ1-1; CDR3aa: CASSYSWQGRDAFF; CDR3nt: TGTGCCAGCAGTTACTCTTGGCAGGGGAGGGACGCTTTCTTT
d_gene: TRBD2; v_gene: TRBV9; abundance: .; j_gene: TRBJ2-2; CDR3aa: CASSQGLADYTGELFF; CDR3nt: TGTGCCAGCAGCCAAGGGCTAGCGGACTACACCGGGGAGCTGTTTTTT
d_gene: TRBD1; v_gene: TRBV19; abundance: .; j_gene: TRBJ2-4; CDR3aa: CASSRGTEVNIQYF; CDR3nt: TGTGCCAGTAGCAGGGGGACAGAGGTCAACATTCAGTACTTC
d_gene: .; v_gene: TRBV4-1; abundance: .; j_gene: TRBJ2-3; CDR3aa: CASSQGQGGPGFSDTQYF; CDR3nt: TGCGCCAGCAGCCAAGGGCAGGGTGGGCCCGGGTTTTCTGATACGCAGTATTTT
d_gene: .; v_gene: TRBV28; abundance: .; j_gene: TRBJ2-7; CDR3aa: CASSQGQSYEQYF; CDR3nt: TGTGCCAGCAGTCAGGGGCAGTCCTACGAGCAGTACTTC
d_gene: .; v_gene: TRBV20-1; abundance: .; j_gene: TRBJ2-5; CDR3aa: CSAGRETQYF; CDR3nt: TGCAGTGCTGGGAGGGAGACCCAGTACTTC
d_gene: .; v_gene: TRBV29-1; abundance: few; j_gene: TRBJ1-1; CDR3aa: CSVAPTTGNTEAFF; CDR3nt: TGCAGCGTTGCCCCTACGACAGGGAACACTGAAGCTTTCTTT
d_gene: .; v_gene: TRBV12-3/TRBV12-4; abundance: .; j_gene: TRBJ2-7; CDR3aa: CASSLSQREQYF; CDR3nt: TGTGCCAGCAGTTTGAGCCAGAGGGAGCAGTACTTC
d_gene: .; v_gene: TRBV7-2; abundance: .; j_gene: TRBJ2-3; CDR3aa: CASQNRVADTQYF; CDR3nt: TGTGCCAGCCAAAACAGGGTAGCAGATACGCAGTATTTT
d_gene: .; v_gene: TRBV28; abundance: .; j_gene: TRBJ1-1; CDR3aa: CASSSLQVATEAFF; CDR3nt: TGTGCCAGCAGTTCCCTACAGGTAGCCACTGAAGCTTTCTTT
d_gene: .; v_gene: TRBV24-1; abundance: .; j_gene: TRBJ1-4; CDR3aa: CATRTLTQSLNEKLFF; CDR3nt: TGTGCAACCAGAACGTTAACGCAGTCTCTTAATGAAAAACTGTTTTTT
d_gene: TRBD1; v_gene: TRBV5-1; abundance: few; j_gene: TRBJ2-2; CDR3aa: CASSVRTGDTGELFF; CDR3nt: TGCGCCAGCAGCGTTAGGACAGGGGACACCGGGGAGCTGTTTTTT
d_gene: TRBD2; v_gene: TRBV4-1; abundance: .; j_gene: TRBJ2-1; CDR3aa: CASSRLQLAALQFF; CDR3nt: TGCGCCAGCAGCCGGCTTCAACTAGCGGCCTTGCAGTTCTTC
d_gene: .; v_gene: TRBV29-1; abundance: .; j_gene: TRBJ1-1; CDR3aa: CSVLGGNTEAFF; CDR3nt: TGCAGCGTTCTCGGGGGGAACACTGAAGCTTTCTTT
d_gene: .; v_gene: TRBV7-2; abundance: .; j_gene: TRBJ1-2; CDR3aa: CASSLVWGDLGYGYTF; CDR3nt: TGTGCCAGCAGCTTAGTATGGGGGGATTTGGGCTATGGCTACACCTTC
d_gene: TRBD2; v_gene: TRBV28; abundance: .; j_gene: TRBJ2-7; CDR3aa: CAGRLAGSHEQYF; CDR3nt: TGTGCCGGAAGACTAGCGGGAAGCCACGAGCAGTACTTC
d_gene: TRBD1; v_gene: TRBV2; abundance: once; j_gene: TRBJ1-1; CDR3aa: CASNSGTVNTEAFF; CDR3nt: TGTGCCAGCAATTCCGGGACAGTGAACACTGAAGCTTTCTTT
d_gene: TRBD2; v_gene: TRBV7-2; abundance: .; j_gene: TRBJ2-7; CDR3aa: CASSPGSSGIYEQYF; CDR3nt: TGTGCCAGCAGCCCTGGTAGTAGCGGGATTTACGAGCAGTACTTC
d_gene: TRBD2; v_gene: TRBV5-4; abundance: few; j_gene: TRBJ2-7; CDR3aa: CASSLSGDLYEQYF; CDR3nt: TGTGCCAGCAGCTTGAGCGGGGACCTCTACGAGCAGTACTTC
d_gene: TRBD2; v_gene: TRBV25-1; abundance: once; j_gene: TRBJ2-7; CDR3aa: CASSGAQLAAYSYEQYF; CDR3nt: TGTGCCAGCAGTGGCGCACAACTAGCGGCATACTCCTACGAGCAGTACTTC
d_gene: TRBD1; v_gene: TRBV5-4; abundance: .; j_gene: TRBJ1-2; CDR3aa: CASSWDRESGYTF; CDR3nt: TGTGCCAGCAGCTGGGACAGGGAGAGTGGCTACACCTTC
d_gene: TRBD1; v_gene: TRBV5-1; abundance: few; j_gene: TRBJ1-6; CDR3aa: CASSFDTAGGFGRGSPLHF; CDR3nt: TGCGCCAGCAGCTTCGACACGGCAGGGGGCTTTGGGCGCGGTTCACCCCTCCACTTT
d_gene: TRBD2; v_gene: TRBV29-1; abundance: .; j_gene: TRBJ2-7; CDR3aa: CSVGLDLAASEQYF; CDR3nt: TGCAGCGTTGGCTTGGATCTAGCGGCTAGCGAGCAGTACTTC
d_gene: TRBD1; v_gene: TRBV5-6; abundance: .; j_gene: TRBJ2-3; CDR3aa: CASSSYETGGAYTQYF; CDR3nt: TGTGCCAGCAGCTCTTATGAGACAGGGGGCGCATATACGCAGTATTTT
d_gene: TRBD1; v_gene: TRBV6-6; abundance: .; j_gene: TRBJ1-4; CDR3aa: CASSFGGTGAGEKLFF; CDR3nt: TGTGCCAGCAGTTTCGGGGGGACAGGGGCTGGTGAAAAACTGTTTTTT
d_gene: .; v_gene: TRBV14; abundance: once; j_gene: TRBJ1-6; CDR3aa: CASSQMTEYNSPLHF; CDR3nt: TGTGCCAGCAGCCAAATGACAGAGTATAATTCACCCCTCCACTTT
d_gene: .; v_gene: TRBV3-1/TRBV3-2; abundance: .; j_gene: TRBJ1-3; CDR3aa: CASSQELGLSGNTIYF; CDR3nt: TGTGCCAGCAGCCAAGAGCTAGGCCTCTCTGGAAACACCATATATTTT
d_gene: .; v_gene: TRBV15; abundance: .; j_gene: TRBJ1-3; CDR3aa: CATSSPAGLGNTIYF; CDR3nt: TGTGCCACCAGCAGCCCCGCCGGGTTGGGAAACACCATATATTTT
d_gene: .; v_gene: TRBV15; abundance: .; j_gene: TRBJ2-1; CDR3aa: CATSRGGPREQFF; CDR3nt: TGTGCCACCAGCAGGGGAGGTCCGAGGGAGCAGTTCTTC
d_gene: TRBD2; v_gene: TRBV7-9; abundance: .; j_gene: TRBJ2-1; CDR3aa: CASSLAGGYNEQFF; CDR3nt: TGTGCCAGCAGCTTAGCGGGAGGGTACAATGAGCAGTTCTTC
d_gene: TRBD1; v_gene: TRBV5-6; abundance: many; j_gene: TRBJ1-2; CDR3aa: CASSERQGNYGYTF; CDR3nt: TGTGCCAGCAGCGAGAGACAGGGTAACTATGGCTACACCTTC
d_gene: .; v_gene: TRBV7-3; abundance: .; j_gene: TRBJ2-2; CDR3aa: CASSRENGELFF; CDR3nt: TGTGCCAGCAGCCGGGAGAACGGGGAGCTGTTTTTT
d_gene: .; v_gene: TRBV7-2; abundance: .; j_gene: TRBJ1-1; CDR3aa: CASSQDGAEAFF; CDR3nt: TGTGCCAGCAGTCAAGATGGAGCTGAAGCTTTCTTT